This entry lists 8 T cell receptor beta chains sequenced from one sample in a study of CD8 T cells in Susac syndrome. The RNA input was 0.5 to 1 ug, and it was reverse transcribed with random hexamers. TCRdb reprocessed the immunoSEQ multiplex PCR reads with MiXCR, giving one entry per CDR3 protein. The sample lists 70,000 to 75,000 distinct CDR3 sequences; 93% were seen once. Sample: CD4+ T cells from PBMCs. The receptors were sampled from a human donor with Susac syndrome.

The J gene is TRBJ1-1, the V gene TRBV18; TRBD1 matches 7 bases. Per the germline V gene, CDR1 is KGHSH and CDR2 is LQKENI. Losses at the gene ends were 0 bases for V and 8 bases for J; bases not matched to a gene: 6. CDR3 size: 14 residues. Here the CDR3 reads CASSPPGGQQEAFF. The CDR3, as DNA: TGTGCCAGCTCACCACCGGGGGGACAGCAAGAAGCTTTCTTT.

J is TRBJ2-7 and V is TRBV7-2, with D possibly matching TRBD1 (6 bases). Trimming cost V 1 base and J 3 bases, with 7 bases left between them. The CDR3 consists of 13 residues. The germline V gene encodes CDR1 SGHTA and CDR2 FQGNSA. The CDR3 DNA follows: TGTGCCAGCAGCTTAGTAGGGGGCTACGAGCAGTACTTC. As protein: CASSLVGGYEQYF.

This clonotype was detected a few times. This sequence joins TRBV5-8 and TRBJ2-3; D gene ambiguous. Germline-derived CDR1 and CDR2 are SGHTS and YDEGEE. The CDR3 length is 14 residues. Trimming removed 1 base at V and 0 bases at J, with 6 bases between. CDR3 sequence (DNA): TGTGCCAGCAGCTTGCCCGGAAGCACAGATACGCAGTATTTT. It translates to CASSLPGSTDTQYF.

The chain joins TRBV7-2 to TRBJ1-3; D is uncertain. This CDR3 spans 15 amino acids. V shed 1 base and J shed 0 bases, with 7 bases lying between them. The germline gives CDR1 SGHTA, CDR2 FQGNSA. For the CDR3, the DNA is TGTGCCAGCAGCTTAGTCAGGAACTCTGGAAACACCATATATTTT. Protein sequence: CASSLVRNSGNTIYF.

V is TRBV7-2 and J is TRBJ2-1; TRBD1 agrees at 8 bases. The CDR3 runs to 14 residues. The trim removed 4 bases at V and 7 bases at J, leaving 6 bases unmatched. The germline gives CDR1 SGHTA, CDR2 FQGNSA. This chain's CDR3 is CASSSTGGWNEQFF. The CDR3, as DNA: TGTGCCAGCAGCTCCACAGGGGGGTGGAATGAGCAGTTCTTC.

The chain combines TRBV6-1 with TRBJ1-6, with 9 bases that match TRBD1. Looked up from germline, CDR1 is MNHNS and CDR2 is SASEGT. Trimming at V came to 4 bases and at J to 7 bases, leaving 8 bases not matched to a gene. This CDR3 is built from 16 residues. In DNA, the CDR3 is TGTGCCAGCAGTGGGAACCGGGACAGGGCCAATTCACCCCTCCACTTT. Encoded protein: CASSGNRDRANSPLHF.

The J gene is TRBJ2-1, the V gene TRBV7-9; D unresolved. The V and J ends lost 1 base and 10 bases respectively, with 11 bases between them. This CDR3 is 13 amino acids long. Germline loops: CDR1 SEHNR, CDR2 FQNEAQ (reference sequence). The CDR3 sequence: CASSLVGRGEQFF. CDR3 DNA: TGTGCCAGCAGCTTAGTTGGTCGCGGCGAGCAGTTCTTC.

V and J are TRBV7-2 and TRBJ2-7, with 7 bases matching TRBD1. V was clipped by 5 bases and J by 1 base; unmatched bases: 8. In germline, CDR1 is SGHTA, CDR2 FQGNSA. This CDR3 is built from 15 residues. CDR3 region: CASSARDRLSYEQYF. CDR3 DNA: TGTGCCAGCAGCGCCCGGGACAGATTATCCTACGAGCAGTACTTC. The complete variable domain, with remaining parts taken from reference TRBV7-2 and TRBJ2-7, reads GAGVSQSPSNKVTEKGKDVELRCDPISGHTALYWYRQSLGQGLEFLIYFQGNSAPDKSGLPSDRFSAERTGGSVSTLTIQRTQQEDSAVYLCASSARDRLSYEQYFGPGTRLTVT.